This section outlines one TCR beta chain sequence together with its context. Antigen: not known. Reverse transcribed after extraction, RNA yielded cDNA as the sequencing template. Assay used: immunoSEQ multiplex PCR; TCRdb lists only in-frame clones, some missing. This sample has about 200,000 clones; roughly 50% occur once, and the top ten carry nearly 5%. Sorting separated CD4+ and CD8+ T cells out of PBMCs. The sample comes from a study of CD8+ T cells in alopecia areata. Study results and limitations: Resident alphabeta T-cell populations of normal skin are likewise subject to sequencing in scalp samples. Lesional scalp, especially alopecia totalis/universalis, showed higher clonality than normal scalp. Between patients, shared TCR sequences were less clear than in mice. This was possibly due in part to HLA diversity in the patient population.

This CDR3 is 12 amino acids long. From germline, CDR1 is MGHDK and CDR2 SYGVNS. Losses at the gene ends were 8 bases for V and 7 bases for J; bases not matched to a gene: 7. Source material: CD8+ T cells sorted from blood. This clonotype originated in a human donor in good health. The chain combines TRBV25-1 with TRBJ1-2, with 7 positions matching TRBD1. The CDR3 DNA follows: TGTGCCAGCGGAGGGGGCAGAGGTGGCTACACCTTC. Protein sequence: CASGGGRGGYTF.